This T cell receptor (beta chain) came from a study of post-analysis software for immune sequencing data. Study at large: The disease courses spanned relapsing-remitting, secondary progressive and progressive-relapsing forms of multiple sclerosis. Study-level points and caveats: In patients, TRBV5-6, TRBV5-1 and TRBV20-1 belonged to roughly five TRBV segments found more frequently than in controls.

This clonotype was seen repeatedly, ten times or more. Its specificity is unknown. Prepared TCR beta cDNA libraries contained unique molecular identifiers. MiXCR, applied by TCRdb to the PCR reads, yields one record per CDR3 protein. The table records a few hundred thousand distinct CDR3 sequences, around 40% of them present only once. V gave up 4 bases and J gave up 3 bases, with 11 bases separating them. Germline V gene lookup returns CDR1 SQVTM and CDR2 ANQGSEA. The CDR3 extends over 13 amino acids. The chain couples TRBV29-1 to TRBJ2-3, with D possibly being TRBD2 (6 bases). Input material: blood. The source is a girl under 18 with multiple sclerosis. CDR3 region: CSVGGRHTDTQYF. The DNA for the CDR3 is TGCAGCGTTGGAGGGAGGCATACAGATACGCAGTATTTT.